This T cell receptor beta chain is from a study of memory CD4+ T cells and cytomegalovirus serostatus. Libraries were prepared by immunoSEQ multiplex PCR; TCRdb keeps only in-frame clonotypes and omits some of them. The top ten hold 1.2% of the sample, which has about 47,000 clones, roughly 74% seen once. Single viable CD3+CD4+CD8-CD45RO+ cells were sorted as the memory CD4+ T cells. Germline CDR1 reads MDHEN; CDR2 reads SYDVKM. The V gene lost 5 bases and the J gene lost 0 bases, with 11 bases spanning the gap. The CDR3 loop spans 16 amino acids. The source material was memory CD4+ T cells from blood. The chain couples TRBV28 to TRBJ1-6; D possibly corresponds to TRBD1 (6 bases). The receptor was derived from an adult in good health and CMV-seropositive. The CDR3 DNA is TGTGCCAGCAGTCCGACGGACAGCTCCTATAATTCACCCCTCCACTTT. Encoded protein: CASSPTDSSYNSPLHF.